This passage covers 17 T cell receptor beta chains from one sample sequenced in a study of blood T cell repertoires in COVID-19. Measured with immunoSEQ multiplex PCR; TCRdb has only the in-frame clones, and not every one. This sample yields about 200,000 clones, of which 90% are seen a single time; 0.95% to 1.5% belongs to the top ten. Source material: PBMCs or T cells enriched from blood (not recorded which). The source of these receptors is a man younger than 45 who had recovered from COVID-19.

The CDR3 protein is CASNDRKTYEQYF. Written as DNA, the CDR3 is TGTGCCAGCAACGACAGGAAAACCTACGAGCAGTACTTC. This chain links TRBV2 with TRBJ2-7; D is possibly TRBD1 (6 bases). Germline CDR1 SNHLY, CDR2 FYNNEI. Trimming stripped 7 bases from V and 2 bases from J, with 12 bases between. The length of the CDR3 is 13 residues.

CDR3 amino acids: CAATRQGLQETQYF. CDR3 bases: TGTGCCGCAACAAGACAGGGCCTCCAAGAGACCCAGTACTTC. The V gene is TRBV28, the J gene TRBJ2-5, with 7 bases lining up with TRBD1. Losses at the gene ends were 11 bases for V and 1 base for J; bases not matched to a gene: 10. The CDR3 length is 14 residues. The germline V gene encodes CDR1 MDHEN and CDR2 SYDVKM. Looking up the rest from reference TRBV28 and TRBJ2-5 gives the full variable domain: DVKVTQSSRYLVKRTGEKVFLECVQDMDHENMFWYRQDPGLGLRLIYFSYDVKMKEKGDIPEGYSVSREKKERFSLILESASTNQTSMYLCAATRQGLQETQYFGPGTRLLVL.

This chain connects TRBV9 to TRBJ2-1, with D uncertain. Germline lookup yields CDR1 SGDLS and CDR2 YYNGEE. This CDR3 is 13 amino acids long. The V gene lost 6 bases and the J gene lost 6 bases, with 13 bases spanning the gap. The CDR3: CASTPPRSNEQFF. The CDR3 nucleotides read TGTGCCAGCACCCCCCCACGGAGCAATGAGCAGTTCTTC. Based on the CDR3 plus reference TRBV9 and TRBJ2-1, the full variable domain is DSGVTQTPKHLITATGQRVTLRCSPRSGDLSVYWYQQSLDQGLQFLIQYYNGEERAKGNILERFSAQQFPDLHSELNLSSLELGDSALYFCASTPPRSNEQFFGPGTRLTVL.

This chain links TRBV2 with TRBJ1-5, with TRBD1 identical over 8 bases. V was pared by 6 bases and J by 2 bases, with 6 bases of the junction left unmatched. The germline CDR1 and CDR2 sequences are SNHLY and FYNNEI. The CDR3 totals 15 residues. The CDR3 spells CASSLTGAGNQPQHF. The CDR3 DNA reads TGTGCCAGCAGCCTGACAGGGGCCGGCAATCAGCCCCAGCATTTT.

This chain joins TRBV5-4 and TRBJ2-7; weak D call: TRBD1 (6 bases). V was pared by 3 bases and J by 4 bases, with 8 bases between. The CDR3 extends over 12 amino acids. Germline CDR1 is SGHNT and CDR2 is YYREEE (reference sequence). This CDR3 reads CASSSGQYEQYF. The DNA of the CDR3 is TGTGCCAGCAGCTCCGGACAGTACGAGCAGTACTTC.

This rearrangement joins TRBV30 to TRBJ2-7; 7 nucleotides line up with TRBD2. The CDR3 runs to 15 residues. V shed 1 base, J shed 5 bases, and the junction held 11 bases outside the gene matches. Germline V gene data show CDR1 as GTSNPN and CDR2 as SVGIG (reference sequence). The CDR3 is CAWSGQRGLPDEQYF. CDR3 bases: TGTGCCTGGAGTGGACAGCGGGGCCTCCCCGACGAGCAGTACTTC.

The chain has TRBV15 and TRBJ2-5; the D gene is possibly TRBD2 (5 bases). Trimming pared 1 base from V and 2 bases from J, leaving 11 bases between. The CDR3 has 15 amino acids. Germline CDR1 reads LNHNV; CDR2 reads YYDKDF (reference sequence). CDR3 sequence (DNA): TGTGCCACCAGCAGAGCGCTAGCCACGCAAGAGACCCAGTACTTC. This translates into CATSRALATQETQYF. The variable domain in full, completed from reference TRBV15 and TRBJ2-5, reads DAMVIQNPRYQVTQFGKPVTLSCSQTLNHNVMYWYQQKSSQAPKLLFHYYDKDFNNEADTPDNFQSRRPNTSFCFLDIRSPGLGDTAMYLCATSRALATQETQYFGPGTRLLVL.

A single count supports this clone. In DNA form, the CDR3 reads TGCGCCAGCAGGACAGGATACTCTGGGGCCAACGTCCTGACTTTC. The encoded protein is CASRTGYSGANVLTF. The chain has TRBV5-1 and TRBJ2-6, with a tentative D call TRBD1 (6 bases). The ends were cut back, 5 bases at V and 0 bases at J, with 9 bases in the middle. This CDR3 is built from 15 residues. Germline V gives CDR1 SGHRS, CDR2 YFSETQ.

The chain recombines TRBV12-1 with TRBJ2-3; TRBD2, the D gene given by the table, was not confirmed from the DNA. TRBV12-1 has pseudogene status. The CDR3 is made up of 17 amino acids. The CDR3 reads CASSFCGELAGTDTQYF. The CDR3 coding sequence is TGTGCCAGCAGCTTTTGCGGGGAATTAGCGGGCACAGATACGCAGTATTTT.

The chain carries TRBV27 and TRBJ1-5, with 11 bases fitting TRBD1. CDR3 length: 16 amino acids. V lost 5 bases and J lost 7; bases outside the gene matches: 10. Germline V gene data show CDR1 as MNHEY and CDR2 as SMNVEV (reference sequence). The CDR3 loop is CASSRTGGEMGQPQHF. CDR3 DNA: TGTGCCAGCAGTCGGACAGGGGGCGAGATGGGGCAGCCCCAGCATTTT.

The chain carries TRBV19 and TRBJ1-2, with 8 nucleotides matching TRBD1. Germline CDR1 and CDR2: LNHDA and SQIVND (reference sequence). This CDR3 is built from 14 residues. V lost 5 bases and J lost 6; bases outside the gene matches: 8. The CDR3 DNA reads TGTGCCAGTAGTTCACGGACAGGGAATGATGGCTACACCTTC. As protein: CASSSRTGNDGYTF.

The chain combines TRBV24-1 with TRBJ1-5, with 9 nucleotides matching TRBD1. The CDR3 has 16 residues. V shed 4 bases, J shed 2 bases, and the junction held 5 bases outside the gene matches. Per the germline V gene, CDR1 is KGHDR and CDR2 is SFDVKD. The CDR3: CATSDNRGPGNQPQHF. The CDR3 nucleotides are TGTGCCACCAGTGACAACAGGGGGCCTGGCAATCAGCCCCAGCATTTT.

The chain has TRBV11-2 and TRBJ2-3, with 8 bases aligning to TRBD1. Germline V gives CDR1 SGHAT, CDR2 FQNNGV. The CDR3 covers 16 residues. The V gene end was trimmed by 5 bases and the J gene end by 0 bases; junction bases not matched to a gene: 7. This CDR3 is CASSTRQGTSTDTQYF. CDR3 coding DNA: TGTGCCAGCAGCACCCGACAGGGGACGAGCACAGATACGCAGTATTTT.

J is TRBJ1-1 and V is TRBV5-1; no firm D call. Per the germline V gene, CDR1 is SGHRS and CDR2 is YFSETQ. The CDR3 totals 14 residues. V lost 4 bases, J lost 6 bases, and 16 bases lay in between. Written as DNA, the CDR3 is TGCGCCAGCAGCGGCCCTAGTGTTATCTCTGAAGCTTTCTTT. It encodes CASSGPSVISEAFF.

This clone was seen a single time. DNA for the CDR3: TGTGCCAGCAGCCAACAGGGAATCAATGTGGCCAACGTCCTGACTTTC. It yields the protein CASSQQGINVANVLTF. This rearrangement joins TRBV27 to TRBJ2-6; perhaps TRBD1 as D (6 bases). V dropped 6 bases and J dropped 6 bases, with 18 bases sitting between them. The CDR3 contains 16 residues. CDR1 is MNHEY and CDR2 is SMNVEV in the germline V gene (reference sequence).

This clone was seen a single time. The rearrangement uses TRBV7-9 and TRBJ2-1; the D gene is possibly TRBD1 (6 bases). CDR1 is SEHNR, CDR2 FQNEAQ, per germline (reference sequence). V was pared by 5 bases and J by 3 bases, with 11 bases between. The CDR3 spans 14 residues. CDR3 protein: CASSRRTDYNEQFF. The CDR3 DNA reads as TGTGCCAGCAGCAGGAGGACAGACTACAATGAGCAGTTCTTC.

V is TRBV28 and J is TRBJ1-1; D may be TRBD1 (5 bases). CDR3 length equals 11 residues. Between the trimmed V and J ends, which lost 5 bases and 8 bases, there was a span of 9 bases. CDR1 is MDHEN, CDR2 SYDVKM, per germline. The CDR3 DNA reads TGTGCCAGCAGTACCCGGACAGAAGCTTTCTTT. Translated, it gives CASSTRTEAFF. The variable domain in full, with the rest retrieved from reference TRBV28 and TRBJ1-1, is DVKVTQSSRYLVKRTGEKVFLECVQDMDHENMFWYRQDPGLGLRLIYFSYDVKMKEKGDIPEGYSVSREKKERFSLILESASTNQTSMYLCASSTRTEAFFGQGTRLTVV.